This TCR beta chain was sequenced during a study of blood T cell repertoires in COVID-19. The overall study: The United States, Italy and Spain supplied acute and convalescent COVID-19 samples. Nucleic acid was either cDNA or gDNA, and it came from T cells, B-cell-depleted T cells, or PBMCs.

The CDR3 runs to 15 residues. Germline V gene data show CDR1 as SGHTA and CDR2 as FQGNSA. Trimming removed 7 bases at V and 8 bases at J, with 18 bases between. In the source study's methods: Cell counts per sample came from amplifying reference gene primers. Clones were sequenced by immunoSEQ multiplex PCR, and TCRdb holds only the in-frame ones, with some missing. Clone size and the V and J calls come from that table; the DNA yielded D and trimming. The table includes under 150,000 clones, about 85% detected once. In this sample, this clone turned up a few times. The chain uses TRBV7-2 and TRBJ1-6; TRBD1 might be the D (5 bases). The origin of this receptor is a man in his fifties with acute or convalescent COVID-19. The sample consisted of peripheral blood. DNA of the CDR3: TGTGCCAGCACCCGCTCGGCAGGGAGGGATTCACCCCTCCACTTT. It yields the protein CASTRSAGRDSPLHF.